Below are 9 T cell receptor beta chains sequenced from a single sample in a study of T cell repertoires and HLA-DP antigens. TCRdb's table, derived via immunoSEQ multiplex PCR, lists solely in-frame clones and lacks some. The sample includes around 90,000 clones, 86% of them seen just once. These receptors' antigens are unknown. The sequencing input was CD4+ T cells from PBMCs. These receptors came from a man aged 45-65 years in good health and CMV-seronegative.

This rearrangement joins TRBV5-1 to TRBJ2-3, with a possible D match to TRBD1 (6 bases). Germline V gives CDR1 SGHRS, CDR2 YFSETQ. Trimming removed 4 bases at V and 0 bases at J, with 15 bases between. CDR3 length equals 16 residues. CDR3 protein: CASSLQGQSSTDTQYF. DNA for the CDR3: TGCGCCAGCAGCCTCCAGGGGCAATCTAGCACAGATACGCAGTATTTT.

This chain connects TRBV6-5 to TRBJ2-7, with D perhaps matching TRBD2 (6 bases). The V and J ends lost 0 bases and 3 bases respectively, with 12 bases between them. CDR3 size: 15 residues. The V gene's germline CDR1 is MNHEY and CDR2 SVGAGI. DNA of the CDR3: TGTGCCAGCAGTTACTCGATTAGCGGAGGCTACGAGCAGTACTTC. Translating it yields CASSYSISGGYEQYF.

Only one count was recorded for this clone. V gene TRBV27 combines with J gene TRBJ2-6; 11 nucleotides align to TRBD2. This CDR3 is 18 amino acids long. The germline CDR1 and CDR2 sequences are MNHEY and SMNVEV (reference sequence). With V trimmed by 7 bases and J by 0 bases, 8 bases remained unmatched. The CDR3 loop is CASTLRLAGHSGANVLTF. The DNA for the CDR3 is TGTGCCAGCACCCTCAGACTAGCGGGGCACTCTGGGGCCAACGTCCTGACTTTC.

This chain connects TRBV5-6 to TRBJ1-5, with D hard to call. This CDR3 spans 16 amino acids. V dropped 0 bases and J dropped 2 bases, with 12 bases sitting between them. Germline V gives CDR1 SGHDT, CDR2 YYEEEE. In DNA form, the CDR3 reads TGTGCCAGCAGCTTGGCCCTTGGCGGGGGCAATCAGCCCCAGCATTTT. This encodes CASSLALGGGNQPQHF.

This chain joins TRBV27 and TRBJ2-7; no firm D call. The CDR3 loop spans 14 amino acids. Trimming took off 0 bases at V and 6 bases at J, with 12 bases between the two ends. Germline V gives CDR1 MNHEY, CDR2 SMNVEV (reference sequence). The CDR3 reads CASSLSIFRTEQYF. The CDR3 region has the DNA TGTGCCAGCAGTTTATCGATCTTCAGAACCGAGCAGTACTTC.

The rearrangement links TRBV5-4 to TRBJ2-7; maybe TRBD2 (5 bases). This CDR3 has 14 residues. Germline CDR1 and CDR2: SGHNT and YYREEE (reference sequence). V was clipped by 4 bases and J by 3 bases, with 14 bases between them. The CDR3 DNA reads TGTGCCAGCAGCCTCCGGGAAAACCTCTACGAGCAGTACTTC. As protein: CASSLRENLYEQYF.

The chain links TRBV5-4 to TRBJ2-5; D gene ambiguous. This CDR3 has 12 residues. CDR1 is SGHNT, CDR2 YYREEE, per germline (reference sequence). Trimming cost V 1 base and J 4 bases, with 5 bases left between them. The CDR3 spells CASSLRGETQYF. CDR3 nucleotides: TGTGCCAGCAGCTTGAGAGGAGAGACCCAGTACTTC.

The rearrangement joins TRBV12-5 to TRBJ2-7; TRBD1 agrees at 9 bases. The length of the CDR3 is 14 residues. CDR1 and CDR2 from the germline V gene are LGHNT and FRNRAP. The junction had 7 bases not matched to a gene; V was cut back by 1 base and J by 9 bases. The CDR3 loop reads CASGLGTGVGGQYF. The CDR3 DNA sequence: TGTGCTAGTGGTTTGGGGACAGGGGTTGGGGGGCAGTACTTC.

The V gene is TRBV7-2, the J gene TRBJ2-7, with unresolved D. V lost 5 bases, J lost 1 base, and 3 bases lay in between. The CDR3 extends over 11 amino acids. Germline-derived CDR1 and CDR2 are SGHTA and FQGNSA. The CDR3 DNA is TGTGCCAGCAGCGGTTCCTACGAGCAGTACTTC. As protein: CASSGSYEQYF.